Below, 26 T cell receptor beta chains from the same sample are listed, as sequenced in a study of T-cell reconstitution after alpha-beta-depleted transplantation in children. Construction of the TCRbeta library involved unique molecular identifiers. TCRdb re-analysed the PCR reads in MiXCR, keeping a single row per CDR3 protein. The repertoire holds 200,000 to 300,000 distinct CDR3 sequences, more than 20% seen once, with about 4.8% in the top ten. The sample here was PBMCs, mostly from graft donor cells, taken 360 days after TCRalphabeta/CD19-depleted stem cell transplant. The receptors were gathered from a female patient aged 2-15 years who had a stem cell transplant for congenital amegakaryocytic thrombocytopenia, so the T cells may come from the graft donor.

This clonotype was counted between two and nine times. The chain employs TRBV20-1 and TRBJ1-1, with D uncertain. V gave up 1 base and J gave up 1 base, with 7 bases separating them. The CDR3 consists of 13 residues. Germline CDR1 DFQATT, CDR2 SNEGSKA (reference sequence). This chain's CDR3 is CSARVRGNTEAFF. CDR3 DNA: TGCAGTGCTAGAGTACGTGGGAACACTGAAGCTTTCTTT.

This clonotype was seen a few times. The gene calls are TRBV5-1 and TRBJ2-5, with TRBD1 as a possible D gene (6 bases). The ends were cut back, 1 base at V and 3 bases at J, with 13 bases in the middle. Germline V gene lookup returns CDR1 SGHRS and CDR2 YFSETQ. This CDR3 has 15 amino acids. The CDR3 region has the DNA TGCGCCAGCAGCTTGCTCCAGGACAGAAAAGAGACCCAGTACTTC. The encoded protein is CASSLLQDRKETQYF.

This clonotype was detected many times. The chain recombines TRBV27 with TRBJ2-5; D may be TRBD2 (7 bases). Trimming took off 6 bases at V and 6 bases at J, with 17 bases between the two ends. Germline CDR1 and CDR2: MNHEY and SMNVEV (reference sequence). The CDR3 has 14 residues. DNA of the CDR3: TGTGCCAGCAGCCCCAGGGGAGGGGAGCAGACCCAGTACTTC. It translates to CASSPRGGEQTQYF.

The chain employs TRBV4-1 and TRBJ2-1; 7 bases line up with TRBD2. The CDR3 has 14 residues. Trimming removed 6 bases from V and 9 bases from J; junction bases left unmatched: 11. Germline values: CDR1 MGHRA, CDR2 YSYEKL. The CDR3 bases are TGCGCCAGCAGTCTTCTCGCACTAGCGTCTGAGCAGTTCTTC. Its translation is CASSLLALASEQFF.

This clonotype was recorded a few times. This chain uses TRBV12-3 or TRBV12-4 with TRBJ2-3; D may be TRBD1 (5 bases). The V end lost 5 bases, the J end lost 2 bases, and 17 bases lay between the germline ends. The CDR3 covers 16 residues. The CDR3 here is CASSPLQGGITDTQYF. The DNA of the CDR3 is TGTGCCAGCAGTCCCCTCCAGGGTGGAATCACAGATACGCAGTATTTT.

This clonotype was counted many times. V usage is TRBV28 and J usage is TRBJ1-1; D gene ambiguous. CDR1 and CDR2 from the germline V gene are MDHEN and SYDVKM. V dropped 2 bases and J dropped 0 bases, with 10 bases sitting between them. This CDR3 comprises 15 residues. CDR3 sequence (DNA): TGTGCCAGCAGTTTACAAGGACTCCTGAACACTGAAGCTTTCTTT. It codes for CASSLQGLLNTEAFF.

This clonotype has more than one count but fewer than ten. The chain links TRBV12-3 or TRBV12-4 to TRBJ2-7, with 10 bases fitting TRBD1. Germline trimming cut 4 bases from V and 3 bases from J; bases unmatched to any gene: 6. This CDR3 is 15 amino acids long. CDR3 sequence reads: CASSSATGGVYEQYF. In DNA, the CDR3 is TGTGCCAGCAGTTCCGCGACAGGGGGCGTCTACGAGCAGTACTTC.

The chain couples TRBV7-9 to TRBJ2-3; 15 bases align to TRBD2. Germline lookup yields CDR1 SEHNR and CDR2 FQNEAQ (reference sequence). The CDR3 loop spans 18 amino acids. Trimming cost V 7 bases and J 2 bases; bases outside gene matches: 10. This CDR3 reads CASIRGLAGGLATDTQYF. DNA for the CDR3: TGTGCCAGCATCAGGGGACTAGCGGGGGGCCTAGCCACAGATACGCAGTATTTT.

The chain recombines TRBV9 with TRBJ2-1; 7 nucleotides align to TRBD1. After removal of 0 bases from V and 8 bases from J, the junction contained 8 bases not matched to a gene. This CDR3 contains 15 residues. Germline V gives CDR1 SGDLS, CDR2 YYNGEE. DNA of the CDR3: TGTGCCAGCAGCGTAGGGGCGTTCCAGGGGGATGAGCAGTTCTTC. Protein product: CASSVGAFQGDEQFF.

This clonotype was counted between two and nine times. This chain uses TRBV7-2 with TRBJ2-5, with D tentatively TRBD1 (5 bases). V dropped 4 bases and J dropped 2 bases, with 14 bases sitting between them. The CDR3 sequence is 15 residues long. Germline values: CDR1 SGHTA, CDR2 FQGNSA. CDR3 region: CASSSSVTAQETQYF. DNA of the CDR3: TGTGCCAGCAGCTCTAGTGTGACAGCTCAAGAGACCCAGTACTTC. The full variable domain, in which reference TRBV7-2 and TRBJ2-5 provide the parts outside the CDR3, is GAGVSQSPSNKVTEKGKDVELRCDPISGHTALYWYRQSLGQGLEFLIYFQGNSAPDKSGLPSDRFSAERTGGSVSTLTIQRTQQEDSAVYLCASSSSVTAQETQYFGPGTRLLVL.

This clonotype was seen at least ten times. The chain uses TRBV5-1 and TRBJ2-3; 9 bases fit TRBD1. The CDR3 totals 15 residues. V was clipped by 1 base and J by 4 bases; unmatched bases: 4. Germline CDR1 is SGHRS and CDR2 is YFSETQ. CDR3 DNA sequence: TGCGCCAGCAGCTTGTGGGACAGGGAGTCAGATACGCAGTATTTT. It codes for CASSLWDRESDTQYF.

This clonotype showed up just a few times. The chain has TRBV28 and TRBJ2-5; a weak D match, TRBD2 (5 bases). The CDR3 loop spans 14 amino acids. Trimming left V 8 bases short and J 0 bases short, with 13 bases between. The germline CDR1 and CDR2 sequences are MDHEN and SYDVKM. CDR3 DNA: TGTGCCAGCGGAGGTGACAACTACCAAGAGACCCAGTACTTC. Its translation is CASGGDNYQETQYF.

This clonotype came up a few times. The chain uses TRBV15 and TRBJ2-1; 9 positions agree with TRBD2. Looked up from germline, CDR1 is LNHNV and CDR2 is YYDKDF (reference sequence). V dropped 4 bases and J dropped 7; count of bases not matched to a gene: 11. There are 16 residues in the CDR3. The CDR3 reads CATSKGTSRSQNEQFF. CDR3 DNA: TGTGCCACCAGCAAAGGGACTAGCAGGAGTCAAAATGAGCAGTTCTTC. Looking up the rest from reference TRBV15 and TRBJ2-1 gives the full variable domain: DAMVIQNPRYQVTQFGKPVTLSCSQTLNHNVMYWYQQKSSQAPKLLFHYYDKDFNNEADTPDNFQSRRPNTSFCFLDIRSPGLGDTAMYLCATSKGTSRSQNEQFFGPGTRLTVL.

The chain uses TRBV20-1 and TRBJ1-4, with TRBD1 matching 7 bases. Germline V gene lookup returns CDR1 DFQATT and CDR2 SNEGSKA (reference sequence). The ends lost 5 bases at V and 8 bases at J; junction bases unmatched: 11. The CDR3 consists of 14 residues. The CDR3 bases are TGCAGTGCTGGGGGGGCCAGGGGGGAAGAAAAACTGTTTTTT. Translation: CSAGGARGEEKLFF.

A word on this clonotype: At one of its ends the junction is not consistent with the germline gene, which may arise from a read error. The DNA of the CDR3 is TGTGCCAGCAGCGCCAACAGGGGAGGAAACTTTGGCTACACCTTC. Translating gives CASSANRGGNFGYTF. The V gene is TRBV11-2, the J gene TRBJ1-2; TRBD1 aligns across 7 bases. Germline CDR1 and CDR2: SGHAT and FQNNGV. CDR3 length: 15 residues.

Here the CDR3 reads CSVVVKTQYF. The CDR3 bases are TGCAGCGTTGTGGTGAAGACCCAGTACTTC. The rearrangement uses TRBV29-1 and TRBJ2-5, with D hard to call. V lost 4 bases, J lost 6 bases, and 6 bases lay in between. Germline CDR1 is SQVTM and CDR2 is ANQGSEA. This CDR3 is built from 10 residues.

The V call is TRBV18, the J call TRBJ1-4, with D unresolved. CDR3 length: 12 residues. V lost 5 bases and J 5 bases, leaving 6 bases between the germline ends. Per germline, CDR1 KGHSH and CDR2 LQKENI. The CDR3 loop is CASSRENEKLFF. Here the CDR3 DNA reads TGTGCCAGCTCAAGGGAAAATGAAAAACTGTTTTTT.

The chain joins TRBV12-3 or TRBV12-4 to TRBJ1-2; D ambiguous. With 2 bases removed from V and 6 bases from J, the gap between germline ends came to 10 bases. This CDR3 is built from 13 residues. CDR3 DNA sequence: TGTGCCAGCAGTTTATCCGGGTCCCATGGCTACACCTTC. Protein sequence: CASSLSGSHGYTF.

This clonotype occurred many times. V is TRBV4-1 and J is TRBJ1-2; D is uncertain. CDR3 size: 14 residues. CDR1 is MGHRA and CDR2 is YSYEKL in the germline V gene. V shed 1 base and J shed 0 bases, with 6 bases lying between them. As DNA, the CDR3 is TGCGCCAGCAGCCAAGGTAGTTCTAACTATGGCTACACCTTC. Encoded protein: CASSQGSSNYGYTF.

The chain has TRBV11-2 and TRBJ1-2, with 8 bases that match TRBD1. The germline gives CDR1 SGHAT, CDR2 FQNNGV. Trimming at V came to 4 bases and at J to 8 bases, leaving 12 bases not matched to a gene. This CDR3 contains 15 residues. Here the CDR3 reads CASSYWTGWSGGYTF. CDR3 sequence (DNA): TGTGCCAGCAGCTATTGGACAGGGTGGTCTGGAGGCTACACCTTC.

This clonotype was counted a few times. The chain couples TRBV20-1 to TRBJ2-4, with 7 nucleotides matching TRBD2. CDR1 and CDR2 from the germline V gene are DFQATT and SNEGSKA (reference sequence). CDR3 length: 15 amino acids. J gave up 0 bases and V 3 bases, and 5 bases lay outside the gene matches. CDR3 bases: TGCAGTGCTAGTCGGGGGGTGCTAGCCAAAAACATTCAGTACTTC. Its translation: CSASRGVLAKNIQYF.

Regarding this clonotype: Its ends do not fully match the called genes, so a read error is possible. CDR3 residues: CACSQHFGTVRNIYEQYF. The DNA for the CDR3 is TGTGCCTGCAGCCAACACTTCGGGACCGTGAGGAATATCTACGAGCAGTACTTC. V and J are TRBV3-1 and TRBJ2-7; D tentatively fits TRBD1 or TRBD2 (5 bases each). Germline V gene lookup returns CDR1 LGHDT and CDR2 YNNKEL (reference sequence). The CDR3 sequence is 18 residues long.

Remarks on this clonotype: This may be a read error: a much more frequent sequence differs by one nucleotide. V gene TRBV28 combines with J gene TRBJ2-7, with 7 bases identical to TRBD1. The CDR3 has 13 residues. Germline lookup yields CDR1 MDHEN and CDR2 SYDVKM. The CDR3 here is CASRRQGRYEHYF. The CDR3 nucleotides read TGTGCCAGCAGAAGACAGGGACGGTACGAGCACTACTTC.

The J gene is TRBJ2-5, the V gene TRBV2; D gene uncertain. This CDR3 region has 13 residues. Germline V lookup: CDR1 SNHLY, CDR2 FYNNEI. CDR3 residues: CAYGSAPKETQYF. CDR3 coding DNA: TGTGCTTATGGTTCGGCGCCGAAAGAGACCCAGTACTTC.

This clonotype was found many times. The V and J genes are TRBV4-1 and TRBJ2-2; D is uncertain. Germline loops: CDR1 MGHRA, CDR2 YSYEKL. CDR3 size: 13 residues. Trimming cost V 3 bases and J 7 bases, with 9 bases left between them. CDR3 in DNA: TGCGCCAGCAGCCACCAAGGTCACGGGGAGCTGTTTTTT. It is translated as CASSHQGHGELFF.

This clonotype showed up just a few times. The V gene is TRBV5-1, the J gene TRBJ1-2; 7 bases fit TRBD1. The V gene end was trimmed by 0 bases and the J gene end by 0 bases; junction bases not matched to a gene: 5. The V gene's germline CDR1 is SGHRS and CDR2 YFSETQ. CDR3 length: 16 amino acids. CDR3 coding DNA: TGCGCCAGCAGCTTGGCAGGGGGGAACACTAACTATGGCTACACCTTC. As protein: CASSLAGGNTNYGYTF.